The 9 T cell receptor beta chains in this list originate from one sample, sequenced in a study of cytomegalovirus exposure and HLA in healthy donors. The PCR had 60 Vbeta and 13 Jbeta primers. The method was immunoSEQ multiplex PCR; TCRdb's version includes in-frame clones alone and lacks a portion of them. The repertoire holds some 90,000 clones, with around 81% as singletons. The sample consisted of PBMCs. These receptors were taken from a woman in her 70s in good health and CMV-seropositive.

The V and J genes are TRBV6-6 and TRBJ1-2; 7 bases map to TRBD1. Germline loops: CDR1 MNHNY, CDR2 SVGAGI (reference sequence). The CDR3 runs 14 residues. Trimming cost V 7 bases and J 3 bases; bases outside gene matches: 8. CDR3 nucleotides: TGTGCCAGCACCGCGAGGGGGCGCGACTATGGCTACACCTTC. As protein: CASTARGRDYGYTF.

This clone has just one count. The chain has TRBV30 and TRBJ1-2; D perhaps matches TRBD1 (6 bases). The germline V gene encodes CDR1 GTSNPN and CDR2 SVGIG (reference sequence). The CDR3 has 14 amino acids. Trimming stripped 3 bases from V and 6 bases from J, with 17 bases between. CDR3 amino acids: CAWRGQGLGNGYTF. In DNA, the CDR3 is TGTGCCTGGAGAGGCCAGGGGCTGGGAAATGGCTACACCTTC.

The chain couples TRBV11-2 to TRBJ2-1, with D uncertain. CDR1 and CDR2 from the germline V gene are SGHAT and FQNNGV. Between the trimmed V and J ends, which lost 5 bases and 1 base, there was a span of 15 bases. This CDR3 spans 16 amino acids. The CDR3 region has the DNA TGTGCCAGCAGCAAACCCAGCGTGAGTTCCTACAATGAGCAGTTCTTC. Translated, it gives CASSKPSVSSYNEQFF.

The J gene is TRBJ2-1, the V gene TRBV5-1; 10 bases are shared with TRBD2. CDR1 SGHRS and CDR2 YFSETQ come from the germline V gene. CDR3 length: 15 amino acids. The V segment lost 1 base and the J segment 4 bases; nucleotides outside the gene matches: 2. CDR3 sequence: CASSLTSGTYNEQFF. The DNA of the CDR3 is TGCGCCAGCAGCTTGACTAGCGGGACGTACAATGAGCAGTTCTTC.

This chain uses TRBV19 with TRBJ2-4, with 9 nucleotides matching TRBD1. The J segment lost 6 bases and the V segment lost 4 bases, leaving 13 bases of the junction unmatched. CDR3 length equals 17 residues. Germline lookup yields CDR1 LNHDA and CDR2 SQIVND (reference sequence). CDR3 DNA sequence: TGTGCCAGTAGTACCACGAAAGGGACAGGGAGGACAAACATTCAGTACTTC. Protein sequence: CASSTTKGTGRTNIQYF.

CDR3 DNA sequence: TGTGCCAGCAGGGTACTAGCGGGAGTTTACAATGAGCAGTTCTTC. Its translation: CASRVLAGVYNEQFF. The chain is built from TRBV7-8 and TRBJ2-1, with TRBD2 matching 11 bases. Germline trimming cut 6 bases from V and 4 bases from J; bases unmatched to any gene: 5. Germline-derived CDR1 and CDR2 are SGHVS and FQNEAQ. The CDR3 loop spans 15 amino acids.

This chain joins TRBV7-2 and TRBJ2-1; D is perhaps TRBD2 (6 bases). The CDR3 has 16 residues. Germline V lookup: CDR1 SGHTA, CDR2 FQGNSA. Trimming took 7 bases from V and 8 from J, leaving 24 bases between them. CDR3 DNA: TGTGCCAGCACCTTTATTGGCGGGGCCCTGGGGGATGAGCAGTTCTTC. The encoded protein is CASTFIGGALGDEQFF.

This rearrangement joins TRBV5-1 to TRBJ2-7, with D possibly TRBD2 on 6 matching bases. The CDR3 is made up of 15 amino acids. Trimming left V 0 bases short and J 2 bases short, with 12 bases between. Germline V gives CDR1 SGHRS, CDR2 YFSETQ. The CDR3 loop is CASSLGGDLPYEQYF. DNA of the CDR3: TGCGCCAGCAGCTTGGGGGGGGACTTACCCTACGAGCAGTACTTC.

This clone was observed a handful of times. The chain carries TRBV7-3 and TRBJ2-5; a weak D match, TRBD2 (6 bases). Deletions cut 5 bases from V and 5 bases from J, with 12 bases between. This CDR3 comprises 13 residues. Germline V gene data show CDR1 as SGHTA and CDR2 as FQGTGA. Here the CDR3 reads CASSLRRGETQYF. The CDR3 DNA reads TGTGCCAGCAGCCTACGCCGGGGGGAGACCCAGTACTTC.